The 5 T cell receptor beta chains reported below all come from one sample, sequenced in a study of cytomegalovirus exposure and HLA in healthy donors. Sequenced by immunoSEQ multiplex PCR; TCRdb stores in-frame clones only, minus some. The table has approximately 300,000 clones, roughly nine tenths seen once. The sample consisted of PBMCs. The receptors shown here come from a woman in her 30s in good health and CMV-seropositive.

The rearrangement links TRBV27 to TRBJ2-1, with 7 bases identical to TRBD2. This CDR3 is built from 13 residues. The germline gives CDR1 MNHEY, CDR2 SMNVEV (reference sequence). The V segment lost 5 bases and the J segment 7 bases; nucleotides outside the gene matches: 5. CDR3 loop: CASSMGGVNEQFF. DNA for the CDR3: TGTGCCAGCAGTATGGGGGGGGTTAATGAGCAGTTCTTC.

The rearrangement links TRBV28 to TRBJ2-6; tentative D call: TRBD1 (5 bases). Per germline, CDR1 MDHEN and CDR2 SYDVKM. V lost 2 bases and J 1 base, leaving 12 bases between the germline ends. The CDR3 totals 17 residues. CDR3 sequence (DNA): TGTGCCAGCAGTTTAATCCAGGGTTGGTCTGGGGCCAACGTCCTGACTTTC. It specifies CASSLIQGWSGANVLTF.

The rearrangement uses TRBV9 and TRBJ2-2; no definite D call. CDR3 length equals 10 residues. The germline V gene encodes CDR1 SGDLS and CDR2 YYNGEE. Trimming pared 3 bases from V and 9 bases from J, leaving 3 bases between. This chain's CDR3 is CASSGRELFF. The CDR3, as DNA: TGTGCCAGCAGCGGTAGGGAGCTGTTTTTT.

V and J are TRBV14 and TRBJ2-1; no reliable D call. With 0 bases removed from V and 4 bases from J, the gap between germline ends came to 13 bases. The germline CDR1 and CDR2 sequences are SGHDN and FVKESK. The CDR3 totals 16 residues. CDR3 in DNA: TGTGCCAGCAGCCAAGAAGCCATGGGGTGGTACAATGAGCAGTTCTTC. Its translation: CASSQEAMGWYNEQFF.

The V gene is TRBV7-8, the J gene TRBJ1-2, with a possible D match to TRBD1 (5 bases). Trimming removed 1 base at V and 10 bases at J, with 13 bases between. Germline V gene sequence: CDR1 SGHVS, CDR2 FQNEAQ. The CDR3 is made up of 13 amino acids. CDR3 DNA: TGTGCCAGCAGCTTAGAAGCAAAGGGGTTCTACACCTTC. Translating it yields CASSLEAKGFYTF.